This TCR beta chain was identified during a study of T cell repertoires in cytomegalovirus infection. CDR3 length: 12 amino acids. Germline CDR1 and CDR2: LNHDA and SQIVND (reference sequence). The ends were cut back, 6 bases at V and 2 bases at J, with 6 bases in the middle. This clonotype was seen a few times. One entry per CDR3 protein results from TCRdb running MiXCR on the reads. The data show more than 400,000 distinct CDR3 sequences, around 27% seen once. This TCR was recovered from a human donor in good health (CMV status not recorded). Some clones in this sample may be carry-over from other donors' samples. This chain links TRBV19 with TRBJ2-3; D not resolved. Specimen: PBMCs. The CDR3 bases are TGTGCCAGTAGCGGCTACACAGATACGCAGTATTTT. Residues: CASSGYTDTQYF.